This entry is about one T cell receptor beta chain. Its antigen remains unknown. Multiplex touch-down PCR with TRB-A/B primers amplified rearranged V-D-J TRB sequences. TCRdb processed the multiplex PCR reads anew with MiXCR; each CDR3 protein has one entry. The table records about 11,000 distinct CDR3 sequences, 25% to 35% of them present only once. The template was genomic DNA from peripheral blood, not RNA. These data originate in a study of T cell repertoires in aging, cancer and after chemotherapy. Study background: Donor ages fell into six groups from 30 or younger up to 70 or older. Around 10 million TCR reads were in the whole dataset.

The CDR3 consists of 15 residues. CDR1 LNHDA and CDR2 SQIVND come from the germline V gene (reference sequence). The V gene lost 10 bases and the J gene lost 4 bases, with 22 bases spanning the gap. Overall study results and limits: In each cancer cohort, median generation probability increased across chemotherapy, suggesting thymic output rebounded. Age-matched healthy donors had significantly more diverse, less clonal blood TCR repertoires than untreated cancer patients.

The source material was blood. The chain is built from TRBV19 and TRBJ1-1; no clear D gene. The source of this sequence is a human donor in good health. CDR3 region: CATEEGREGGTEAFF. As DNA, the CDR3 is TGTGCCACCGAAGAAGGACGAGAAGGAGGCACTGAAGCTTTCTTT.